This passage covers 32 T cell receptor beta chains from one sample sequenced in a study of blood T cell repertoires in COVID-19. Assay: immunoSEQ multiplex PCR; the TCRdb copy retains only in-frame clones and omits some. The data contain just under 300,000 clones, around nine tenths of them singletons. Specimen: peripheral blood. The receptors were sampled from a man between 65 and 85 years old with acute or convalescent COVID-19.

The sample holds one count of this clone. This CDR3 reads CASSLGPHKSEYGYTF. CDR3 bases: TGTGCCAGCAGCTTGGGACCACATAAATCGGAGTATGGCTACACCTTC. The chain has TRBV5-6 and TRBJ1-2; the D is unclear. There are 16 residues in the CDR3. Per germline, CDR1 SGHDT and CDR2 YYEEEE. The V gene lost 0 bases and the J gene lost 5 bases, with 17 bases spanning the gap.

The J gene is TRBJ2-7, the V gene TRBV15; 8 bases match TRBD1. V was pared by 8 bases and J by 2 bases, with 5 bases of the junction left unmatched. The CDR3 consists of 13 residues. In germline, CDR1 is LNHNV, CDR2 YYDKDF (reference sequence). The CDR3 region has the DNA TGTGCCACCCGGACAGGGAAGACCTACGAGCAGTACTTC. Its protein is CATRTGKTYEQYF.

The CDR3 nucleotides are TGCGCCAGCAGCTTATCCCTCTCCAGGGATGGCTACACCTTC. Residues: CASSLSLSRDGYTF. This chain joins TRBV5-1 and TRBJ1-2, with D perhaps matching TRBD1 (5 bases). Between the trimmed V and J ends, which lost 2 bases and 6 bases, there was a span of 14 bases. This CDR3 region has 14 residues. Germline CDR1 and CDR2: SGHRS and YFSETQ.

This clone was counted a single time. The chain carries TRBV19 and TRBJ1-2; TRBD1 might be the D (6 bases). Trimming pared 4 bases from V and 8 bases from J, leaving 29 bases between. The CDR3 contains 18 residues. Germline V gene lookup returns CDR1 LNHDA and CDR2 SQIVND (reference sequence). CDR3 sequence (DNA): TGTGCCAGTAGTAGAACTGGACAGCTTGTGGCCATGACCATGGGCTACACCTTC. Its translation: CASSRTGQLVAMTMGYTF.

The rearrangement uses TRBV9 and TRBJ2-3, with 8 bases lining up with TRBD2. This CDR3 has 16 residues. The germline V gene encodes CDR1 SGDLS and CDR2 YYNGEE. Trimming took 3 bases from V and 4 from J; bases not matched to a gene: 10. The CDR3 DNA follows: TGTGCCAGCAGCGAAGCAGCGGGAGTTTCGGCAGATACGCAGTATTTT. Its translation is CASSEAAGVSADTQYF.

The rearrangement links TRBV9 to TRBJ1-3, with 7 bases aligning to TRBD1. V trimming: 0 bases; J trimming: 1 base; junction bases outside the gene matches: 1. The CDR3 spans 15 residues. Germline lookup yields CDR1 SGDLS and CDR2 YYNGEE. DNA for the CDR3: TGTGCCAGCAGCGTAGAGGGGGCTTCTGGAAACACCATATATTTT. It is translated as CASSVEGASGNTIYF.

The J gene is TRBJ1-5, the V gene TRBV30, with TRBD1 identical over 7 bases. Looked up from germline, CDR1 is GTSNPN and CDR2 is SVGIG (reference sequence). V lost 2 bases to trimming and J lost 2 bases; unmatched junction nucleotides: 9. The CDR3 length is 16 residues. CDR3 sequence (DNA): TGTGCCTGGAGTCCCCCGACAGGGAACGGCAATCAGCCCCAGCATTTT. Translation gives CAWSPPTGNGNQPQHF.

As DNA, the CDR3 is TGCGCCAGCAGTGAGTCTCCAACTAGCACAGATACGCAGTATTTT. Protein product: CASSESPTSTDTQYF. The V call is TRBV10-2, the J call TRBJ2-3; D is unclear. There are 15 residues in the CDR3. Between the trimmed V and J ends, which lost 0 bases and 0 bases, there was a span of 7 bases. From germline, CDR1 is WSHSY and CDR2 SAAADI.

This chain connects TRBV19 to TRBJ1-2; a possible D gene is TRBD1 (6 bases). CDR1 and CDR2 from the germline V gene are LNHDA and SQIVND (reference sequence). The CDR3 length is 11 residues. The V gene lost 10 bases and the J gene lost 4 bases, with 10 bases spanning the gap. CDR3 residues: CATGASYGYTF. As DNA, the CDR3 is TGTGCCACAGGGGCCTCCTATGGCTACACCTTC.

The V call is TRBV28, the J call TRBJ1-2; TRBD1 might be the D (6 bases). V lost 5 bases, J lost 4 bases, and 11 bases lay in between. Germline V gives CDR1 MDHEN, CDR2 SYDVKM. The CDR3 has 13 residues. DNA for the CDR3: TGTGCCAGCAGTCGCGGACAGCCCTATGGCTACACCTTC. Protein sequence: CASSRGQPYGYTF.

The V and J genes are TRBV6-2 or TRBV6-3 and TRBJ2-1; TRBD1 might be the D (6 bases). V shed 2 bases and J shed 3 bases, with 14 bases lying between them. This CDR3 spans 16 amino acids. Germline V gene sequence: CDR1 MNHEY, CDR2 SVGEGT. CDR3 bases: TGTGCCAGCAGTTACGGACAGTTCTACTACTACAATGAGCAGTTCTTC. Protein product: CASSYGQFYYYNEQFF.

The sample holds one count of this clone. The chain links TRBV9 to TRBJ2-1; TRBD2 matches 7 bases. Germline CDR1 is SGDLS and CDR2 is YYNGEE. Germline trimming cut 3 bases from V and 4 bases from J; bases unmatched to any gene: 4. The CDR3 length is 14 residues. The CDR3 is CASSAGGPYNEQFF. Written as DNA, the CDR3 is TGTGCCAGCAGCGCGGGGGGACCATACAATGAGCAGTTCTTC.

The chain carries TRBV11-3 and TRBJ2-1, with 9 bases aligning to TRBD1. CDR1 SGHNT and CDR2 YENEEA come from the germline V gene. CDR3 length: 15 residues. Trimming took 3 bases from V and 6 from J; bases not matched to a gene: 6. The CDR3 DNA follows: TGTGCCAGCAGCTTGCGGACAGGGGTGTTCAATGAGCAGTTCTTC. It translates to CASSLRTGVFNEQFF.

The genes are TRBV28 and TRBJ2-2, with TRBD2 matching over 14 bases. Germline-derived CDR1 and CDR2 are MDHEN and SYDVKM. V was pared by 6 bases and J by 6 bases, with 3 bases of the junction left unmatched. The CDR3 extends over 15 amino acids. The CDR3 protein is CASRRLAGGAGELFF. The DNA for the CDR3 is TGTGCCAGCAGGCGACTAGCGGGAGGGGCCGGGGAGCTGTTTTTT.

The chain combines TRBV12-3 or TRBV12-4 with TRBJ1-6, with D uncertain. Deletions cut 4 bases from V and 9 bases from J, with 10 bases between. The CDR3 has 13 amino acids. This CDR3 reads CASSSTDPSPLHF. CDR3 bases: TGTGCCAGCAGTTCCACAGACCCTTCACCCCTCCACTTT.

The chain employs TRBV5-4 and TRBJ2-7; tentatively, D is TRBD1 (5 bases). The CDR3 sequence is 13 residues long. V was shortened by 7 bases and J by 1 base, with 12 bases between the two germline ends. CDR1 and CDR2 from the germline V gene are SGHNT and YYREEE (reference sequence). Here the CDR3 DNA reads TGTGCCAGCTACGCATCAGGGTCCTACGAGCAGTACTTC. This sequence encodes CASYASGSYEQYF.

The V gene is TRBV28, the J gene TRBJ1-6; D is perhaps TRBD1 (5 bases). Germline values: CDR1 MDHEN, CDR2 SYDVKM. The CDR3 covers 13 residues. The V gene lost 3 bases and the J gene lost 14 bases, with 14 bases spanning the gap. DNA for the CDR3: TGTGCCAGCAGTTTTTCTGGACATAAAACCCTCCACTTT. Protein: CASSFSGHKTLHF.

This clone was counted a few times. The V call is TRBV6-5, the J call TRBJ2-2; no reliable D call. Per the germline V gene, CDR1 is MNHEY and CDR2 is SVGAGI. The CDR3 length is 12 residues. Trimming shortened V by 6 bases and J by 6 bases, and 8 bases separated the two germline ends. The CDR3 DNA sequence: TGTGCCAGCAGAGTTGGAGCCGGGGAGCTGTTTTTT. Translating gives CASRVGAGELFF.

The chain links TRBV5-1 to TRBJ2-3; no firm D call. Germline CDR1 reads SGHRS; CDR2 reads YFSETQ. V was trimmed by 1 base and J by 5 bases, leaving 5 bases between them. This CDR3 comprises 12 residues. The CDR3 region is CASSLQLDTQYF. CDR3 DNA: TGCGCCAGCAGCTTGCAGTTAGATACGCAGTATTTT.

The chain links TRBV6-2 or TRBV6-3 to TRBJ2-7, with D maybe TRBD2 (5 bases). The CDR3 runs 16 residues. Deletions cut 5 bases from V and 7 bases from J, with 24 bases between. Germline assignment: CDR1 MNHEY and CDR2 SVGEGT. The DNA of the CDR3 is TGTGCCAGCAGTACCGATCCGGGGTTAGGTCCTAGGGAGCAGTACTTC. Its protein is CASSTDPGLGPREQYF.

J is TRBJ1-6 and V is TRBV3-1 (or the pseudogene TRBV3-2), with D unresolved. V shed 0 bases and J shed 9 bases, with 6 bases lying between them. The CDR3 spans 13 residues. CDR1 and CDR2 (germline): LGHDT, YNNKEL (reference sequence). CDR3 protein: CASSQDTGSPLHF. The CDR3 nucleotides are TGTGCCAGCAGCCAAGATACTGGTTCACCCCTCCACTTT.

The CDR3 DNA reads as TGTGCCAGCAGACCTGCCGGAGCTAAACTGTTTTTT. Translation gives CASRPAGAKLFF. The J gene is TRBJ1-4, the V gene TRBV12-3 or TRBV12-4, with D uncertain. Between the trimmed V and J ends, which lost 6 bases and 11 bases, there was a span of 13 bases. The CDR3 has 12 residues.

The chain combines TRBV6-5 with TRBJ1-4; D is ambiguous. This CDR3 region has 14 residues. The V and J ends lost 5 bases and 6 bases respectively, with 13 bases between them. CDR1 MNHEY and CDR2 SVGAGI come from the germline V gene. The CDR3 region has the DNA TGTGCCAGCAGTCCCGGGAAGTGGGATGAAAAACTGTTTTTT. As protein: CASSPGKWDEKLFF.

This clone was found a few times. The V and J genes are TRBV7-3 and TRBJ1-2; tentatively, D is TRBD1 (5 bases). The CDR3 is made up of 15 amino acids. The V end was cut by 5 bases, the J end by 4 bases, with 17 bases between. The V gene's germline CDR1 is SGHTA and CDR2 FQGTGA. Written as DNA, the CDR3 is TGTGCCAGCAGCCGAGACAGCGACGATGCCTATGGCTACACCTTC. Protein product: CASSRDSDDAYGYTF.

The CDR3 DNA is TGTGCCAGTAGTATTTCATCCGGGATGCGTCAGCCCCAGCATTTT. Amino acids: CASSISSGMRQPQHF. This chain joins TRBV19 and TRBJ1-5; unclear D gene. Germline V gene sequence: CDR1 LNHDA, CDR2 SQIVND (reference sequence). Trimming shortened V by 3 bases and J by 6 bases, and 15 bases separated the two germline ends. The CDR3 loop spans 15 amino acids. The complete variable domain, with remaining parts taken from reference TRBV19 and TRBJ1-5, reads DGGITQSPKYLFRKEGQNVTLSCEQNLNHDAMYWYRQDPGQGLRLIYYSQIVNDFQKGDIAEGYSVSREKKESFPLTVTSAQKNPTAFYLCASSISSGMRQPQHFGDGTRLSIL.

A remark on this clone: Sequence at one end of the junction differs from germline and may be a read error. This rearrangement joins TRBV13 to TRBJ2-7, with D maybe TRBD2 (5 bases). Per the germline V gene, CDR1 is PRHDT and CDR2 is FYEKMQ (reference sequence). The CDR3 sequence is 15 residues long. The CDR3 region is CASTLRGSVSHEQYF. The DNA of the CDR3 is TGTGCCAGCACCCTCCGGGGTAGCGTCTCCCACGAGCAGTACTTC. The variable domain in full, completed from reference TRBV13 and TRBJ2-7, reads AAGVIQSPRHLIKEKRETATLKCYPIPRHDTVYWYQQGPGQDPQFLISFYEKMQSDKGSIPDRFSAQQFSDYHSELNMSSLELGDSALYFCASTLRGSVSHEQYFGPGTRLTVT.

This rearrangement joins TRBV18 to TRBJ1-5; TRBD1 aligns across 8 bases. CDR3 length: 17 amino acids. V was pared by 6 bases and J by 0 bases, with 10 bases of the junction left unmatched. CDR1 is KGHSH and CDR2 is LQKENI in the germline V gene. The CDR3 reads CASSNVGQDYSNQPQHF. CDR3 DNA sequence: TGTGCCAGCTCCAACGTGGGACAGGATTATAGCAATCAGCCCCAGCATTTT.

This chain uses TRBV4-3 with TRBJ1-3, with TRBD1 identical over 7 bases. Germline-derived CDR1 and CDR2 are LGHNA and YSLEER. The CDR3 length is 17 residues. V trimming: 3 bases; J trimming: 0 bases; junction bases outside the gene matches: 8. The CDR3 DNA is TGCGCCAGCAGCCATCCCCCGGGGACAGACTCTGGAAACACCATATATTTT. Translation: CASSHPPGTDSGNTIYF.

The J gene is TRBJ1-1, the V gene TRBV7-2; 9 positions agree with TRBD1. Germline V lookup: CDR1 SGHTA, CDR2 FQGNSA. J was trimmed by 4 bases and V by 5 bases; bases with no gene match: 5. The CDR3 has 14 amino acids. The CDR3 DNA reads as TGTGCCAGCAGCGTACAGGGGGCTGGCACTGAAGCTTTCTTT. It codes for CASSVQGAGTEAFF.

J is TRBJ1-2 and V is TRBV3-1 (or the pseudogene TRBV3-2), with 7 nucleotides matching TRBD1. V lost 3 bases to trimming and J lost 4 bases; unmatched junction nucleotides: 11. Germline lookup yields CDR1 LGHDT and CDR2 YNNKEL (reference sequence). The CDR3 covers 16 residues. CDR3 DNA: TGTGCCAGCAGCCACCCCTGCAGGGGGTACCTCTATGGCTACACCTTC. It codes for CASSHPCRGYLYGYTF.

The V and J genes are TRBV29-1 and TRBJ2-7; TRBD2 matches 15 bases. V was pared by 6 bases and J by 3 bases, with 6 bases of the junction left unmatched. CDR3 length: 15 amino acids. Germline-derived CDR1 and CDR2 are SQVTM and ANQGSEA. CDR3 DNA: TGCAGCGTGGATGGACTAGCGGGAGGGGACTACGAGCAGTACTTC. Protein sequence: CSVDGLAGGDYEQYF.

The chain joins TRBV5-1 to TRBJ1-2, with 8 bases identical to TRBD1. With V trimmed by 4 bases and J by 4 bases, 6 bases remained unmatched. CDR1 and CDR2 from the germline V gene are SGHRS and YFSETQ. The CDR3 consists of 14 residues. The CDR3 is CASSPPGQVYGYTF. DNA of the CDR3: TGCGCCAGCAGCCCGCCGGGACAGGTCTATGGCTACACCTTC.